This T cell receptor (beta chain) was sequenced in a study of cytomegalovirus exposure and HLA in healthy donors. Primers included in the PCR were 60 Vbeta and 13 Jbeta primers. Here immunoSEQ multiplex PCR was the method, and the copy in TCRdb shows in-frame clones only, minus some. The sample shows 110,000 or so clones, around four fifths of them seen only once. The CDR3 contains 12 residues. Per the germline V gene, CDR1 is ENHRY and CDR2 is SYGVKD. After removal of 7 bases from V and 4 bases from J, the junction contained 2 bases not matched to a gene. Material for sequencing was PBMCs. This receptor was identified in a woman aged 45-65 years in good health and CMV-seropositive. The rearrangement joins TRBV10-3 to TRBJ2-7; TRBD1 matches at 9 bases. The CDR3 region is CAIIGQGYEQYF. The CDR3 nucleotides read TGTGCCATCATAGGACAGGGGTACGAGCAGTACTTC.